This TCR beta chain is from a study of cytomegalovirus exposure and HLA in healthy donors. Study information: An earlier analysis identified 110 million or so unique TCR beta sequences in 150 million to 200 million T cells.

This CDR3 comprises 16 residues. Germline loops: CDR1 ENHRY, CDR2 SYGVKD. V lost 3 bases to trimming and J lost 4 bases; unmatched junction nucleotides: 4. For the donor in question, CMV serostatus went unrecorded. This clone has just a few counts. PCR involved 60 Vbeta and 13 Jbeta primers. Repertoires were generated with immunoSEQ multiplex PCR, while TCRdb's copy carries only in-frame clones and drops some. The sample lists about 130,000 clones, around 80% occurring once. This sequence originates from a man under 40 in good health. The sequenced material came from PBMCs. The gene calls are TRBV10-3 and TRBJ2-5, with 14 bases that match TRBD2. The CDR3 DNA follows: TGTGCCATCAGTGAAGGGACTAGCGGGAGTGGAGAGACCCAGTACTTC. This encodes CAISEGTSGSGETQYF.